This TCR beta chain was sequenced for a study of cytomegalovirus exposure and HLA in healthy donors. The PCR had 60 Vbeta and 13 Jbeta primers. The assay was immunoSEQ multiplex PCR, and TCRdb's table has in-frame clones only and misses some. Here the sample spans 140,000 or so clones, around 90% being singletons. The CDR3 sequence is 14 residues long. CDR1 and CDR2 (germline): MNHNY, SVGAGI (reference sequence). V was clipped by 6 bases and J by 8 bases; unmatched bases: 7. The chain couples TRBV6-6 to TRBJ2-1, with 10 bases lining up with TRBD2. This TCR came from a woman aged 40 to 50 in good health and CMV-seronegative. The specimen sequenced was PBMCs. Written as DNA, the CDR3 is TGTGCCAGCAGGCCGACCGGGACTAGCGATGAGCAGTTCTTC. Amino acids: CASRPTGTSDEQFF.